The 9 T cell receptor beta chains listed next were all sequenced from one sample in a study of cytomegalovirus exposure and HLA in healthy donors. Primers: 60 Vbeta forward and 13 Jbeta reverse. Clones were read by immunoSEQ multiplex PCR, and TCRdb kept only the in-frame ones, dropping some. The sample records under 200,000 clones, roughly 75% being singletons. Sequencing was performed on PBMCs. The receptors were sampled from a male donor in good health and CMV-seronegative.

The rearrangement uses TRBV6-5 and TRBJ2-7; possible D gene TRBD1, 8 bases. The germline gives CDR1 MNHEY, CDR2 SVGAGI. V was cut by 4 bases and J by 3 bases, with 13 bases left in between. The CDR3 is made up of 14 amino acids. The DNA of the CDR3 is TGTGCCAGCAGTTCGACAGGGGAGGGCTACGAGCAGTACTTC. Its protein product is CASSSTGEGYEQYF.

V is TRBV2 and J is TRBJ2-5; 7 bases are a match to TRBD1. Germline loops: CDR1 SNHLY, CDR2 FYNNEI. V lost 8 bases and J lost 8; bases outside the gene matches: 14. There are 14 residues in the CDR3. The CDR3 is CASGGQGQLGTQYF. The CDR3 region has the DNA TGTGCCAGCGGCGGCCAGGGACAGCTTGGTACCCAGTACTTC.

The CDR3 here is CASSLTSGSFLNNEQFF. The CDR3 DNA is TGTGCCAGCAGCTTAACTAGCGGGAGTTTCCTAAACAATGAGCAGTTCTTC. The rearrangement links TRBV7-9 to TRBJ2-1; the match to TRBD2 covers 11 bases. The CDR3 is 17 amino acids. With 2 bases clipped from V and 5 bases from J, the junction kept 8 bases outside the gene matches. CDR1 is SEHNR, CDR2 FQNEAQ, per germline (reference sequence).

This clone was recorded once. This chain uses TRBV5-8 with TRBJ2-7, with a tentative D call TRBD1 (6 bases). Trimming stripped 4 bases from V and 5 bases from J, with 13 bases between. The V gene's germline CDR1 is SGHTS and CDR2 YDEGEE. CDR3 length: 13 amino acids. CDR3 DNA sequence: TGTGCCAGCAGCCTGTACACAGGGAACGAGCAGTACTTC. Translated, it gives CASSLYTGNEQYF.

This clone was seen once. The chain recombines TRBV4-3 with TRBJ2-5, with D uncertain. The CDR3 extends over 13 amino acids. From germline, CDR1 is LGHNA and CDR2 YSLEER. Trimming took off 0 bases at V and 5 bases at J, with 7 bases between the two ends. The CDR3 protein is CASSQEASETQYF. CDR3 nucleotides: TGCGCCAGCAGCCAAGAGGCATCGGAGACCCAGTACTTC.

V gene TRBV7-9 combines with J gene TRBJ1-2; D is unresolved. The CDR3 loop spans 11 amino acids. The V end was cut by 8 bases, the J end by 6 bases, with 10 bases between. The germline gives CDR1 SEHNR, CDR2 FQNEAQ (reference sequence). The CDR3 here is CASSWADGYTF. In DNA form, the CDR3 reads TGTGCCAGCTCTTGGGCCGATGGCTACACCTTC.

This rearrangement joins TRBV2 to TRBJ2-7; 7 bases map to TRBD2. CDR1 is SNHLY, CDR2 FYNNEI, per germline. CDR3 length: 11 residues. J lost 4 bases, V lost 8 bases, and 2 bases had no gene match. As DNA, the CDR3 is TGTGCCAGCCGGGGGGATTACGAGCAGTACTTC. Amino acid sequence: CASRGDYEQYF.

The rearrangement links TRBV7-9 to TRBJ2-1; 10 nucleotides align to TRBD1. Germline V gene sequence: CDR1 SEHNR, CDR2 FQNEAQ (reference sequence). J lost 10 bases, V lost 2 bases, and 14 bases had no gene match. The CDR3 has 17 amino acids. DNA of the CDR3: TGTGCCAGCAGCTTAAGTGAGGGACAGGGGCTCCAGATGGAGCAGTTCTTC. Its translation is CASSLSEGQGLQMEQFF. Based on the CDR3 plus reference TRBV7-9 and TRBJ2-1, the full variable domain is DTGVSQNPRHKITKRGQNVTFRCDPISEHNRLYWYRQTLGQGPEFLTYFQNEAQLEKSRLLSDRFSAERPKGSFSTLEIQRTEQGDSAMYLCASSLSEGQGLQMEQFFGPGTRLTVL.

This clone has just a few counts. The gene calls are TRBV5-1 and TRBJ1-2; 7 positions agree with TRBD1. The germline CDR1 and CDR2 sequences are SGHRS and YFSETQ. With V trimmed by 8 bases and J by 7 bases, 11 bases remained unmatched. This CDR3 is 13 amino acids long. Written as DNA, the CDR3 is TGCGCCAGTAGCCCGGAGGGGGCAGTTGGCTACACCTTC. Amino acid sequence: CASSPEGAVGYTF.